This TCR beta chain comes out of a study of blood T cells in healthy people across ages. The second PCR ran roughly 7 to 12 cycles with a sample-barcoded 5' primer and J-beta primers. Via MiXCR, TCRdb re-called the 5' RACE reads, giving one row per CDR3 protein. The sample carries about 1 million distinct CDR3 sequences, over 35% recorded once. This sequence was found in a woman aged 60-70 years in good health. Sequencing was performed on blood.

CDR3 loop: CSAPTSGGGHTQYF. Written as DNA, the CDR3 is TGCAGTGCTCCGACTAGCGGAGGGGGTCATACGCAGTATTTT. V is TRBV20-1 and J is TRBJ2-3; 9 bases are shared with TRBD2. CDR1 is DFQATT, CDR2 SNEGSKA, per germline (reference sequence). CDR3 length: 14 amino acids. V shed 5 bases, J shed 7 bases, and the junction held 10 bases outside the gene matches.